This TCR beta chain comes out of a study of blood T cell repertoires in COVID-19. Whole-study context: The study drew acute and convalescent COVID-19 samples from the United States, Italy and Spain. In each case, the material was cDNA or gDNA derived from T cells, B-cell-depleted T cells, or PBMCs.

In the authors' workflow: Amplification with reference gene primers provided the estimates of nucleated cell counts. Profiled with immunoSEQ multiplex PCR; TCRdb holds only in-frame clones, not every one. For V, J and clone size, that table is used; D and trimming come from the DNA. Of over 100,000 clones in the sample, 81% were seen once. Deletions cut 2 bases from V and 1 base from J, with 5 bases between. CDR1 and CDR2 from the germline V gene are MDHEN and SYDVKM. The CDR3 has 13 residues. The sequencing sample was made of peripheral blood. This clonotype was sampled from a woman aged 60-70 years with active or convalescent COVID-19. The chain is built from TRBV28 and TRBJ1-1, with unresolved D. The CDR3 DNA reads TGTGCCAGCAGTTTACCCGGGAACACTGAAGCTTTCTTT. This translates into CASSLPGNTEAFF.